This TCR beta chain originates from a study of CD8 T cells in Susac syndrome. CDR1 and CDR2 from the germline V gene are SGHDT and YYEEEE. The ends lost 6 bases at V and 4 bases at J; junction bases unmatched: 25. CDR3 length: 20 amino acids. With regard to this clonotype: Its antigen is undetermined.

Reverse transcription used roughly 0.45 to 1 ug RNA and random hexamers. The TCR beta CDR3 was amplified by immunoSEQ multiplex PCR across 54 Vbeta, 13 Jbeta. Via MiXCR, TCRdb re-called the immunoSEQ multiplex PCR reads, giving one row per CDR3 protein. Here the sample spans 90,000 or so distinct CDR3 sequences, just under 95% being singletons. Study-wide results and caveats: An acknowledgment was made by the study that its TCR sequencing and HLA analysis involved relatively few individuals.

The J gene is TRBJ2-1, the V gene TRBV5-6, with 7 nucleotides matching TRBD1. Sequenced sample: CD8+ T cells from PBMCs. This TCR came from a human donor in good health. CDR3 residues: CASILTGTVVGAPDYNEQFF. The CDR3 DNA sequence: TGTGCCAGCATCTTAACCGGGACAGTCGTCGGGGCCCCAGATTACAATGAGCAGTTCTTC.